The T cell receptor beta chain described here comes from a study of identical twins. MiXCR, run by TCRdb on the 5' RACE reads, gives a single entry per CDR3 protein. The sample holds about 390,000 distinct CDR3 sequences, 9% seen once. This CDR3 region has 8 residues. Germline V gene sequence: CDR1 SQVTM, CDR2 ANQGSEA. This clonotype occurred once. At one boundary the junction diverges from the germline segment, which might be a read error. The chain carries TRBV29-1 and TRBJ2-5; D unresolved. What was sequenced was naive T cells sorted from blood. The TCR sequence derives from a woman in her forties or fifties in good health. CDR3 loop: CSQGTQYF. CDR3 nucleotides: TGCAGCCAAGGGACCCAGTACTTC.